Listed below are T cell receptor beta chains from one sample, sequenced in a study of cytomegalovirus exposure and HLA in healthy donors. Data came from immunoSEQ multiplex PCR; TCRdb stores just in-frame clones and leaves some out. The profile shows tens of thousands of clones, 80% of them singletons. Material: PBMCs. These receptor sequences come from a man in his fifties in good health and CMV-seropositive. Both conserved end residues are part of each CDR3. A D gene is named only where the DNA matches it firmly. Clone size is shown for a subset of rows, as once, few, many or a class of expanded clone.

v_gene	abundance	j_gene	d_gene	CDR3aa	CDR3nt
TRBV18	-	TRBJ2-2	-	CASSPVAHANTGELFF	TGTGCCAGCTCACCGGTGGCCCACGCGAACACCGGGGAGCTGTTTTTT
TRBV9	-	TRBJ2-3	-	CASSVGPGLRTDTQYF	TGTGCCAGCAGCGTAGGGCCAGGGTTACGGACAGATACGCAGTATTTT
TRBV19	-	TRBJ1-5	-	CASGGATINQPQHF	TGTGCCAGTGGAGGAGCAACGATCAATCAGCCCCAGCATTTT
TRBV2	-	TRBJ2-6	-	CASSEMQGSGANGLTF	TGTGCCAGCAGTGAAATGCAGGGCTCTGGGGCCAACGGCCTGACTTTC
TRBV10-1	-	TRBJ2-1	-	CASSESSLTHEQFF	TGCGCCAGCAGTGAGTCGTCTCTAACCCATGAGCAGTTCTTC
TRBV7-2	-	TRBJ2-2	-	CASSSGHTANTGELFF	TGTGCCAGCAGTTCTGGACATACCGCGAACACCGGGGAGCTGTTTTTT
TRBV5-4	-	TRBJ1-1	TRBD1	CASSLQGDGTEAFF	TGTGCCAGCAGCTTACAGGGGGACGGCACTGAAGCTTTCTTT
TRBV30	once	TRBJ1-2	-	CAWEGGGPLKSGYTF	TGTGCCTGGGAGGGTGGGGGCCCTCTGAAAAGTGGCTACACCTTC
TRBV5-4	-	TRBJ2-7	-	CASSLELPGVEQYF	TGTGCCAGCAGCTTGGAACTCCCGGGTGTGGAGCAGTACTTC
TRBV7-2	once	TRBJ2-1	TRBD2	CASSLIAGGIYNEQFF	TGTGCCAGCAGCTTAATAGCGGGAGGTATCTACAATGAGCAGTTCTTC
TRBV2	-	TRBJ2-3	-	CASSEAGTKGVTQYF	TGTGCCAGCAGTGAAGCCGGGACTAAGGGGGTTACGCAGTATTTT
TRBV5-1	-	TRBJ2-5	TRBD2	CASSSRGAVLAGGGETQYF	TGCGCCAGCAGCTCCCGCGGGGCGGTTCTAGCGGGAGGAGGGGAGACCCAGTACTTC
TRBV7-9	-	TRBJ1-2	TRBD1	CASSPTVNRGRRLNYGYTF	TGTGCCAGCAGCCCCACCGTCAACAGGGGGCGCAGACTTAACTATGGCTACACCTTC
TRBV21-1	-	TRBJ1-5	-	CASSPGSFSNQPQHF	TGTGCCAGCAGCCCGGGGAGCTTTAGCAATCAGCCCCAGCATTTT
TRBV10-3	once	TRBJ2-1	TRBD2	CAISLTTSGSSNEQFF	TGTGCCATCAGTCTGACCACTAGCGGGAGCAGCAATGAGCAGTTCTTC
TRBV19	-	TRBJ2-4	-	CASSIDPRQNLNIQYF	TGTGCCAGTAGTATAGATCCCAGGCAGAACCTAAACATTCAGTACTTC
TRBV6-1	once	TRBJ2-3	-	CASSERTDTQYF	TGTGCCAGCAGTGAGCGTACAGATACGCAGTATTTT
TRBV7-2	-	TRBJ1-2	TRBD1	CASSFAGGGYGYTF	TGTGCCAGCAGCTTCGCAGGGGGTGGCTATGGCTACACCTTC
TRBV4-3	few	TRBJ1-2	TRBD1	CASSQRTGFVNYGYTF	TGCGCCAGCAGCCAAAGGACAGGGTTCGTTAACTATGGCTACACCTTC
TRBV10-3	-	TRBJ2-7	TRBD2	CATRPGGSTYEQYF	TGTGCCACCCGGCCGGGCGGGAGTACCTACGAGCAGTACTTC
TRBV5-1	-	TRBJ2-2	TRBD2	CASSLDLLAGVSGELFF	TGCGCCAGCAGCTTAGATCTACTAGCGGGAGTGTCCGGGGAGCTGTTTTTT
TRBV6-5	-	TRBJ1-2	-	CASSYSRASGGGYTF	TGTGCCAGCAGTTACTCGCGGGCCTCGGGGGGAGGCTACACCTTC
TRBV7-9	-	TRBJ2-7	TRBD2	CSSSSASGRSYEQYF	TGTTCCAGCAGCTCCGCTAGCGGGAGATCTTACGAGCAGTACTTC
TRBV6-5	-	TRBJ2-7	TRBD1	CASSYRQGTTYEQYF	TGTGCCAGCAGTTACAGACAGGGGACCACCTACGAGCAGTACTTC
TRBV7-2	-	TRBJ2-3	-	CASSLAGEPTDTQYF	TGTGCCAGCAGCTTAGCGGGAGAGCCCACAGATACGCAGTATTTT
TRBV2	-	TRBJ1-5	-	CASSVRGFRNQPQHF	TGTGCCAGCAGTGTACGGGGTTTTAGGAATCAGCCCCAGCATTTT
TRBV7-6	-	TRBJ2-1	-	CASSLVAGNEQFF	TGTGCCAGCAGCTTAGTTGCGGGGAATGAGCAGTTCTTC
TRBV5-5	-	TRBJ2-7	-	CASSLIAYEQYF	TGTGCCAGCAGCTTGATCGCCTACGAGCAGTACTTC
TRBV10-1	-	TRBJ2-5	-	CASSLSGPRGQETQYF	TGCGCCAGCAGCCTTAGCGGGCCTAGGGGGCAAGAGACCCAGTACTTC
TRBV5-4	-	TRBJ2-4	-	CASSLQGDIQYF	TGTGCCAGCAGCTTGCAGGGCGACATTCAGTACTTC
TRBV2	-	TRBJ1-1	-	CASSVYGSDTEAFF	TGTGCCAGCAGTGTATACGGCAGCGACACTGAAGCTTTCTTT
TRBV9	-	TRBJ2-3	TRBD2	CASSVEVTSGGTDTQYF	TGTGCCAGCAGCGTAGAAGTGACTAGCGGGGGCACAGATACGCAGTATTTT
TRBV5-6	-	TRBJ1-1	-	CASSYPTTEAFF	TGTGCCAGCAGCTACCCGACAACTGAAGCTTTCTTT
TRBV9	-	TRBJ1-1	-	CASATDRNTEAFF	TGTGCCAGCGCCACCGACAGGAACACTGAAGCTTTCTTT
TRBV11-2	-	TRBJ2-3	-	CASRTPGRYTDTQYF	TGTGCCAGCAGGACACCGGGGAGGTACACAGATACGCAGTATTTT
TRBV7-8	-	TRBJ2-4	-	CASSPVAGAKNSQYF	TGTGCCAGCAGCCCAGTTGCAGGGGCCAAAAACAGTCAGTACTTC
TRBV21-1	-	TRBJ2-1	-	CASSKERAGTSEDYNEQFF	TGTGCCAGCAGCAAAGAAAGAGCAGGGACTAGCGAGGACTACAATGAGCAGTTCTTC
TRBV5-1	-	TRBJ2-6	-	CASSPGGANVLTF	TGCGCCAGCAGCCCGGGGGGGGCCAACGTCCTGACTTTC
TRBV5-5	-	TRBJ2-2	-	CASSPMDIWGSTGELFF	TGTGCCAGCAGCCCGATGGATATTTGGGGCTCCACCGGGGAGCTGTTTTTT
TRBV6-6	-	TRBJ1-2	TRBD1	CASRILGQGGWGYTF	TGTGCCAGCAGAATCCTTGGACAGGGAGGTTGGGGCTACACCTTC
TRBV7-3	-	TRBJ2-1	TRBD2	CASSLGGTSNEQFF	TGTGCCAGCAGCTTGGGCGGGACTAGCAATGAGCAGTTCTTC
TRBV7-2	-	TRBJ1-1	-	CASQTNTEAFF	TGTGCCAGCCAAACAAACACTGAAGCTTTCTTT